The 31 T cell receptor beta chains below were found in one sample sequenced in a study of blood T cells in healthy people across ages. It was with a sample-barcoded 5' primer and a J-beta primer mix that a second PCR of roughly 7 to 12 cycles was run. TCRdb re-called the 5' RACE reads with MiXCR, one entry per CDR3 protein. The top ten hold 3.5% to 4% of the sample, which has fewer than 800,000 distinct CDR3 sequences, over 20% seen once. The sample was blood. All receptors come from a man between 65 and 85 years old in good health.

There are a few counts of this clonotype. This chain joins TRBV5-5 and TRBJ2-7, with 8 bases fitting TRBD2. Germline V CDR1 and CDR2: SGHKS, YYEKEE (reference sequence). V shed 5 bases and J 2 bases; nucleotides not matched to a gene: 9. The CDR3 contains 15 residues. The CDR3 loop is CASRMAVAGTYEQYF. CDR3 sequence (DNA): TGTGCCAGCAGGATGGCGGTAGCGGGGACCTACGAGCAGTACTTC.

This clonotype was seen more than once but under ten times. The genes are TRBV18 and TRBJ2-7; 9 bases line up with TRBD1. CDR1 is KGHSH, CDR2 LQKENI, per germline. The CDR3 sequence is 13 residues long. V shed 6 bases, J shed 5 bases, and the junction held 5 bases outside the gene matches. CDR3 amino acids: CASSRDRDDEQYF. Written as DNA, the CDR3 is TGTGCCAGCTCCCGGGACAGGGACGACGAGCAGTACTTC.

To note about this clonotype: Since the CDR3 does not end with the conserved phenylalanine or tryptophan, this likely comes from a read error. CDR3 nucleotides: TGCAGTGCTACCCTGAAGGGGATTAGGTACGAGCAGTACCTC. Translated: CSATLKGIRYEQYL. The chain carries TRBV20-1 and TRBJ2-7; D may be TRBD1 (5 bases). This CDR3 contains 14 residues. V lost 4 bases, J lost 4 bases, and 17 bases lay in between. Germline V gives CDR1 DFQATT, CDR2 SNEGSKA (reference sequence).

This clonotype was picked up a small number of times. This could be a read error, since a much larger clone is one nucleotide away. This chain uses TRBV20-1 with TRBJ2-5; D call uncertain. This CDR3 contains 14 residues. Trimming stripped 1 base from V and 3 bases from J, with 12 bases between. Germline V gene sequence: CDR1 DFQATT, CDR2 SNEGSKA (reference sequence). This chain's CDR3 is CSARAGRRKETQYF. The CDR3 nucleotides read TGCAGTGCTAGAGCCGGACGGAGAAAAGAGACCCAGTACTTC.

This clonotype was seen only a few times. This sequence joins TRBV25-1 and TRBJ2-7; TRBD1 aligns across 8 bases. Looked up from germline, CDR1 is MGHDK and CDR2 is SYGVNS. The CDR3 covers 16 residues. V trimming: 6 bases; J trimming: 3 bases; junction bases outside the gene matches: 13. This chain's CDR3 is CASSPTHGQGYYEQYF. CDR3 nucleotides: TGTGCCAGCAGCCCCACCCACGGACAGGGATACTACGAGCAGTACTTC.

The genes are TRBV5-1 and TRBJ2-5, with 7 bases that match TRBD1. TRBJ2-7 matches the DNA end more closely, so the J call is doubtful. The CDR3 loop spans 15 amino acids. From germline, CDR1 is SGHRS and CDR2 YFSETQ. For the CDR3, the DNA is TGCGCCAGCAGCTTGAACCGGGACAGTACCTACGAGCAGTACTTC. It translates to CASSLNRDSTYEQYF.

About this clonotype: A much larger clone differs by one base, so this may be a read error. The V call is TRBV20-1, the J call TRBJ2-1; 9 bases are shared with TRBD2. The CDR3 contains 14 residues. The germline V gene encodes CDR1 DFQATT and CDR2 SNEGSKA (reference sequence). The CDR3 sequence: CSARLSGRKDEQLF. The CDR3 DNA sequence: TGCAGTGCTAGGCTCAGCGGGAGGAAAGACGAGCAGTTATTC.

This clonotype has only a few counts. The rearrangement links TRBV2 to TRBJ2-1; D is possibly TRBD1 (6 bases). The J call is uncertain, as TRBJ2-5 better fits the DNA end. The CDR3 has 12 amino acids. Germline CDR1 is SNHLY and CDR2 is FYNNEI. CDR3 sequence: CASTIHRGSQYF. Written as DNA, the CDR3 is TGTGCCAGCACGATCCATAGGGGGTCCCAGTACTTC.

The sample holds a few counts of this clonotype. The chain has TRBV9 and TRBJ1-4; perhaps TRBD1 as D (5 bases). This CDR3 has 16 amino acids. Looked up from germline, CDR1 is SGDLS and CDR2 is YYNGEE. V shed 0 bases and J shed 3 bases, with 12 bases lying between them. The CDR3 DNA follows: TGTGCCAGCAGCGTAGGGGACGGTCGTTCTAATGAAAAACTGTTTTTT. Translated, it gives CASSVGDGRSNEKLFF.

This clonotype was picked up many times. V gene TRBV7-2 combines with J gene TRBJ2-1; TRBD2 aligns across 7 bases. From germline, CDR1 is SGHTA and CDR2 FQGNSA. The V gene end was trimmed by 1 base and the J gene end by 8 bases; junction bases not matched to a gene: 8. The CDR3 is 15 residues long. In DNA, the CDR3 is TGTGCCAGCAGCTTAGTTCAACTAGCGAGCGATGAGCAGTTCTTC. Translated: CASSLVQLASDEQFF. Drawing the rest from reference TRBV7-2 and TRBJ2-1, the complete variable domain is GAGVSQSPSNKVTEKGKDVELRCDPISGHTALYWYRQSLGQGLEFLIYFQGNSAPDKSGLPSDRFSAERTGGSVSTLTIQRTQQEDSAVYLCASSLVQLASDEQFFGPGTRLTVL.

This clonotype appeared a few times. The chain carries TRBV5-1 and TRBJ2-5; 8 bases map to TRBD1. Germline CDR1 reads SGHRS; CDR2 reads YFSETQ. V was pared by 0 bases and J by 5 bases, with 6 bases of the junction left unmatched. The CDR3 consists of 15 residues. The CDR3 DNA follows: TGCGCCAGCAGCTTGGCCGGACAGGGAACGGAGACCCAGTACTTC. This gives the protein CASSLAGQGTETQYF.

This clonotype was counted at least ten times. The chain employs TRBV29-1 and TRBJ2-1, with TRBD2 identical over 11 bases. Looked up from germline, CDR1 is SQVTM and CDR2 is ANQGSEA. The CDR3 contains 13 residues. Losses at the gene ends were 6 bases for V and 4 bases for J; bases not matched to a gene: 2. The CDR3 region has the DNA TGCAGCGTATCTAGCGGGAGGTACAATGAGCAGTTCTTC. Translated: CSVSSGRYNEQFF.

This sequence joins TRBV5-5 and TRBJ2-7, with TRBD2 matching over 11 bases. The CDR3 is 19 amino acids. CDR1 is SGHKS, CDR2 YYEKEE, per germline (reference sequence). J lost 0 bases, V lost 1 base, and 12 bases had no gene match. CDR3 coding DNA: TGTGCCAGCAGCTTGATTGGTGGGACTAGCGGTAAGAGCTCCTACGAGCAGTACTTC. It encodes CASSLIGGTSGKSSYEQYF.

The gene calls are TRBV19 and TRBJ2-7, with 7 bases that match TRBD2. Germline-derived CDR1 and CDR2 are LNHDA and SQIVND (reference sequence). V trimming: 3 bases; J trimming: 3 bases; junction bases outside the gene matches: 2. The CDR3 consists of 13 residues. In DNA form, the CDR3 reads TGTGCCAGTAGTATTGGACTAGACTACGAGCAGTACTTC. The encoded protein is CASSIGLDYEQYF.

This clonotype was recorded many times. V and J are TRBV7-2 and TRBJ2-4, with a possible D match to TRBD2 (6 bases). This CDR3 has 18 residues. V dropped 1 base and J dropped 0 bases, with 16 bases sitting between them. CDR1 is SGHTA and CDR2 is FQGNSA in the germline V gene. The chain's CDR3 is CASSLESHGDLAKNIQYF. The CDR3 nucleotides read TGTGCCAGCAGCTTAGAATCCCACGGGGACTTAGCCAAAAACATTCAGTACTTC.

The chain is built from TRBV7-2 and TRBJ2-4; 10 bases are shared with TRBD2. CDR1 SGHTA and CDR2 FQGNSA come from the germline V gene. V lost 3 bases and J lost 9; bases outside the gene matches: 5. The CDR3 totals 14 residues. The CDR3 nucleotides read TGTGCCAGCAGCTTCGAGGGGACTAGCGTCATTCAGTACTTC. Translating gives CASSFEGTSVIQYF. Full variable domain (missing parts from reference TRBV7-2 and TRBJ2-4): GAGVSQSPSNKVTEKGKDVELRCDPISGHTALYWYRQSLGQGLEFLIYFQGNSAPDKSGLPSDRFSAERTGGSVSTLTIQRTQQEDSAVYLCASSFEGTSVIQYFGAGTRLSVL.

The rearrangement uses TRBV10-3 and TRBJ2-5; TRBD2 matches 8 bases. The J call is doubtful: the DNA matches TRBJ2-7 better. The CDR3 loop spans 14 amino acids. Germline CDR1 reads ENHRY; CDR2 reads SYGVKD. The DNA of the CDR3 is TGTGCCATCAGTGAGATGAGCGGGAGCAACGAGCAGTACTTC. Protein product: CAISEMSGSNEQYF.

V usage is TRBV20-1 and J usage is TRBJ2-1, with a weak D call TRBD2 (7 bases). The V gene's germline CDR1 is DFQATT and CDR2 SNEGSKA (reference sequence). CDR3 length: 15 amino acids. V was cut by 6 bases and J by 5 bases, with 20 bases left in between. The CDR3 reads CSAVPGGRGHNEQFF. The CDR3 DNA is TGCAGTGCCGTCCCTGGGGGGCGGGGGCACAATGAGCAGTTCTTC.

This CDR3 reads CASSYVAGDTNYGYTF. The CDR3 bases are TGTGCCAGCAGTTACGTAGCGGGGGATACTAACTATGGCTACACCTTC. V and J are TRBV12-3 or TRBV12-4 and TRBJ1-2; D possibly corresponds to TRBD1 (5 bases). The CDR3 runs to 16 residues. V lost 4 bases, J lost 0 bases, and 15 bases lay in between.

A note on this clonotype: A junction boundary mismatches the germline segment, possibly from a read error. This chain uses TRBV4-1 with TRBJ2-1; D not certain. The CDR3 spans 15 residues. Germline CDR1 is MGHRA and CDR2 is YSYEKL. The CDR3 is CLSSQDRASYDEQFF. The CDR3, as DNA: TGCCTCAGCAGCCAAGATAGAGCTTCCTACGATGAGCAGTTCTTC.

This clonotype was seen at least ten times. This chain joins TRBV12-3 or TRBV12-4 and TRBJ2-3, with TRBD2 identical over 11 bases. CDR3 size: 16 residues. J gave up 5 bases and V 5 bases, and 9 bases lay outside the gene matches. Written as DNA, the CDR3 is TGTGCCAGCAGTGCTCAACTAGCGGGAGCTGGAGATACGCAGTATTTT. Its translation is CASSAQLAGAGDTQYF.

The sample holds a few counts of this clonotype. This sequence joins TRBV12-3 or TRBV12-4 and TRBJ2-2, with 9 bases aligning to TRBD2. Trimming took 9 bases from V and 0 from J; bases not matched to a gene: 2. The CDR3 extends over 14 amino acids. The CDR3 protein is CASLAGANTGELFF. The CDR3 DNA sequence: TGTGCCAGTTTAGCGGGAGCGAACACCGGGGAGCTGTTTTTT.

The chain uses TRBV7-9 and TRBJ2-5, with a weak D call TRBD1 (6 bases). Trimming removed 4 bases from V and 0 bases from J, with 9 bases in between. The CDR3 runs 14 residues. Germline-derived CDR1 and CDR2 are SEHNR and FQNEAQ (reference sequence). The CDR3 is CASSSGTHQETQYF. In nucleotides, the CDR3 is TGTGCCAGCAGCTCCGGGACACACCAAGAGACCCAGTACTTC.

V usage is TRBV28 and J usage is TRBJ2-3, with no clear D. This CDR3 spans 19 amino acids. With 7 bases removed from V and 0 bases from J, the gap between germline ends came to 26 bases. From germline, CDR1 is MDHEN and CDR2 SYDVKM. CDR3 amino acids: CASTNRAHTGSSSTDTQYF. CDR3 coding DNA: TGTGCCAGCACCAATCGGGCCCACACCGGTTCGTCTAGCACAGATACGCAGTATTTT.

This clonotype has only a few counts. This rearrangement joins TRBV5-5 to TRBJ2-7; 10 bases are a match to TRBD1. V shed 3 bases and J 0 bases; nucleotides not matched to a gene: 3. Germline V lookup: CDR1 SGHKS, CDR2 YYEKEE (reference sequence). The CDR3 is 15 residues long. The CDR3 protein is CASSWGQGSSYEQYF. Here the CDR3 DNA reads TGTGCCAGCAGCTGGGGACAGGGGAGCTCCTACGAGCAGTACTTC.

In DNA, the CDR3 is TGCAGCGTTGAGGGGCGGGAGGTCCGTGAGACCCAGTACTTC. It is translated as CSVEGREVRETQYF. The rearrangement links TRBV29-1 to TRBJ2-5; 8 bases are a match to TRBD2. J gave up 5 bases and V 3 bases, and 8 bases lay outside the gene matches. Germline V gives CDR1 SQVTM, CDR2 ANQGSEA. The CDR3 runs to 14 residues.

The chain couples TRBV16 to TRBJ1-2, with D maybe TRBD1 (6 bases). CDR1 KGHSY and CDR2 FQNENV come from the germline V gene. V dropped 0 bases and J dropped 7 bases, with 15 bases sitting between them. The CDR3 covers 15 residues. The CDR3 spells CASSQSLQGYSGYTF. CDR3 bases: TGTGCCAGCAGCCAATCGCTTCAGGGGTATTCTGGCTACACCTTC.

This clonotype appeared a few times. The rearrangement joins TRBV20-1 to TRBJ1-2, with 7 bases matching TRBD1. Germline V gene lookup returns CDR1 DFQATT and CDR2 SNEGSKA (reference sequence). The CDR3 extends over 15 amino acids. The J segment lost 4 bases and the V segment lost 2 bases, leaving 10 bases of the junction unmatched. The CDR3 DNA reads TGCAGTGCTAGACCCGACAGGGCGTCGGGCTATGGCTACACCTTC. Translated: CSARPDRASGYGYTF.

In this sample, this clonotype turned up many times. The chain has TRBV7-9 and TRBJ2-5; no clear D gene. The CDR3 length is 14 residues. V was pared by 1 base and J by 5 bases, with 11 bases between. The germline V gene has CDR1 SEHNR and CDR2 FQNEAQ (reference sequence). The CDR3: CASSLGVGVETQYF. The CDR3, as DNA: TGTGCCAGCAGCTTAGGGGTGGGTGTCGAGACCCAGTACTTC.

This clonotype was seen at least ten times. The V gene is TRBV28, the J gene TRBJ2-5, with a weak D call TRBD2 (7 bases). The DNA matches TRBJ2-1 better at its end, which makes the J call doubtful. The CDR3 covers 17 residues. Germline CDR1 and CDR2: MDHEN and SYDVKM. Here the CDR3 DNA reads TGTGCCAGCAGTTTCCCATTACAGGGAGGGGCGCGCATTGAGCAGTTCTTC. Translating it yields CASSFPLQGGARIEQFF.

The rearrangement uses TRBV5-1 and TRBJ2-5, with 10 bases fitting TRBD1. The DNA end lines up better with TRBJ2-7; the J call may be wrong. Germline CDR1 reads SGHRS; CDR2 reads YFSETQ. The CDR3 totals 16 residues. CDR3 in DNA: TGCGCCAGCAGCGTAGCGCCCGGGACAGGGGTCTACGAGCAGTACTTC. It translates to CASSVAPGTGVYEQYF.